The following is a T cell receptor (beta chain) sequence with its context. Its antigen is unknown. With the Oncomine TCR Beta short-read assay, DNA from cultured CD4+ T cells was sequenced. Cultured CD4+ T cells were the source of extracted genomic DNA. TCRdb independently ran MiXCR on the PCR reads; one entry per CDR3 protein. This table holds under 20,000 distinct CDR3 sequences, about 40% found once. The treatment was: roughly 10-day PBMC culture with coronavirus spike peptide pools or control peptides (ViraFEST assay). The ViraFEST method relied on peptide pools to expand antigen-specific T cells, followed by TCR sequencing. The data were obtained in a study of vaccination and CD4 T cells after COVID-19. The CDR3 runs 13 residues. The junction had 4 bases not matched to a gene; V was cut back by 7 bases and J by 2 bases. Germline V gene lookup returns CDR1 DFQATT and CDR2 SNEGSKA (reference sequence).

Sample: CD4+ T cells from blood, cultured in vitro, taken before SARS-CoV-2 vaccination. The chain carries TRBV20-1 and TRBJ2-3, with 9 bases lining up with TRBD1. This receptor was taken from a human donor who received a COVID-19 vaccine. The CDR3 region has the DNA TGCAGTGGACAGGGGGGGAACACAGATACGCAGTATTTT. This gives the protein CSGQGGNTDTQYF.